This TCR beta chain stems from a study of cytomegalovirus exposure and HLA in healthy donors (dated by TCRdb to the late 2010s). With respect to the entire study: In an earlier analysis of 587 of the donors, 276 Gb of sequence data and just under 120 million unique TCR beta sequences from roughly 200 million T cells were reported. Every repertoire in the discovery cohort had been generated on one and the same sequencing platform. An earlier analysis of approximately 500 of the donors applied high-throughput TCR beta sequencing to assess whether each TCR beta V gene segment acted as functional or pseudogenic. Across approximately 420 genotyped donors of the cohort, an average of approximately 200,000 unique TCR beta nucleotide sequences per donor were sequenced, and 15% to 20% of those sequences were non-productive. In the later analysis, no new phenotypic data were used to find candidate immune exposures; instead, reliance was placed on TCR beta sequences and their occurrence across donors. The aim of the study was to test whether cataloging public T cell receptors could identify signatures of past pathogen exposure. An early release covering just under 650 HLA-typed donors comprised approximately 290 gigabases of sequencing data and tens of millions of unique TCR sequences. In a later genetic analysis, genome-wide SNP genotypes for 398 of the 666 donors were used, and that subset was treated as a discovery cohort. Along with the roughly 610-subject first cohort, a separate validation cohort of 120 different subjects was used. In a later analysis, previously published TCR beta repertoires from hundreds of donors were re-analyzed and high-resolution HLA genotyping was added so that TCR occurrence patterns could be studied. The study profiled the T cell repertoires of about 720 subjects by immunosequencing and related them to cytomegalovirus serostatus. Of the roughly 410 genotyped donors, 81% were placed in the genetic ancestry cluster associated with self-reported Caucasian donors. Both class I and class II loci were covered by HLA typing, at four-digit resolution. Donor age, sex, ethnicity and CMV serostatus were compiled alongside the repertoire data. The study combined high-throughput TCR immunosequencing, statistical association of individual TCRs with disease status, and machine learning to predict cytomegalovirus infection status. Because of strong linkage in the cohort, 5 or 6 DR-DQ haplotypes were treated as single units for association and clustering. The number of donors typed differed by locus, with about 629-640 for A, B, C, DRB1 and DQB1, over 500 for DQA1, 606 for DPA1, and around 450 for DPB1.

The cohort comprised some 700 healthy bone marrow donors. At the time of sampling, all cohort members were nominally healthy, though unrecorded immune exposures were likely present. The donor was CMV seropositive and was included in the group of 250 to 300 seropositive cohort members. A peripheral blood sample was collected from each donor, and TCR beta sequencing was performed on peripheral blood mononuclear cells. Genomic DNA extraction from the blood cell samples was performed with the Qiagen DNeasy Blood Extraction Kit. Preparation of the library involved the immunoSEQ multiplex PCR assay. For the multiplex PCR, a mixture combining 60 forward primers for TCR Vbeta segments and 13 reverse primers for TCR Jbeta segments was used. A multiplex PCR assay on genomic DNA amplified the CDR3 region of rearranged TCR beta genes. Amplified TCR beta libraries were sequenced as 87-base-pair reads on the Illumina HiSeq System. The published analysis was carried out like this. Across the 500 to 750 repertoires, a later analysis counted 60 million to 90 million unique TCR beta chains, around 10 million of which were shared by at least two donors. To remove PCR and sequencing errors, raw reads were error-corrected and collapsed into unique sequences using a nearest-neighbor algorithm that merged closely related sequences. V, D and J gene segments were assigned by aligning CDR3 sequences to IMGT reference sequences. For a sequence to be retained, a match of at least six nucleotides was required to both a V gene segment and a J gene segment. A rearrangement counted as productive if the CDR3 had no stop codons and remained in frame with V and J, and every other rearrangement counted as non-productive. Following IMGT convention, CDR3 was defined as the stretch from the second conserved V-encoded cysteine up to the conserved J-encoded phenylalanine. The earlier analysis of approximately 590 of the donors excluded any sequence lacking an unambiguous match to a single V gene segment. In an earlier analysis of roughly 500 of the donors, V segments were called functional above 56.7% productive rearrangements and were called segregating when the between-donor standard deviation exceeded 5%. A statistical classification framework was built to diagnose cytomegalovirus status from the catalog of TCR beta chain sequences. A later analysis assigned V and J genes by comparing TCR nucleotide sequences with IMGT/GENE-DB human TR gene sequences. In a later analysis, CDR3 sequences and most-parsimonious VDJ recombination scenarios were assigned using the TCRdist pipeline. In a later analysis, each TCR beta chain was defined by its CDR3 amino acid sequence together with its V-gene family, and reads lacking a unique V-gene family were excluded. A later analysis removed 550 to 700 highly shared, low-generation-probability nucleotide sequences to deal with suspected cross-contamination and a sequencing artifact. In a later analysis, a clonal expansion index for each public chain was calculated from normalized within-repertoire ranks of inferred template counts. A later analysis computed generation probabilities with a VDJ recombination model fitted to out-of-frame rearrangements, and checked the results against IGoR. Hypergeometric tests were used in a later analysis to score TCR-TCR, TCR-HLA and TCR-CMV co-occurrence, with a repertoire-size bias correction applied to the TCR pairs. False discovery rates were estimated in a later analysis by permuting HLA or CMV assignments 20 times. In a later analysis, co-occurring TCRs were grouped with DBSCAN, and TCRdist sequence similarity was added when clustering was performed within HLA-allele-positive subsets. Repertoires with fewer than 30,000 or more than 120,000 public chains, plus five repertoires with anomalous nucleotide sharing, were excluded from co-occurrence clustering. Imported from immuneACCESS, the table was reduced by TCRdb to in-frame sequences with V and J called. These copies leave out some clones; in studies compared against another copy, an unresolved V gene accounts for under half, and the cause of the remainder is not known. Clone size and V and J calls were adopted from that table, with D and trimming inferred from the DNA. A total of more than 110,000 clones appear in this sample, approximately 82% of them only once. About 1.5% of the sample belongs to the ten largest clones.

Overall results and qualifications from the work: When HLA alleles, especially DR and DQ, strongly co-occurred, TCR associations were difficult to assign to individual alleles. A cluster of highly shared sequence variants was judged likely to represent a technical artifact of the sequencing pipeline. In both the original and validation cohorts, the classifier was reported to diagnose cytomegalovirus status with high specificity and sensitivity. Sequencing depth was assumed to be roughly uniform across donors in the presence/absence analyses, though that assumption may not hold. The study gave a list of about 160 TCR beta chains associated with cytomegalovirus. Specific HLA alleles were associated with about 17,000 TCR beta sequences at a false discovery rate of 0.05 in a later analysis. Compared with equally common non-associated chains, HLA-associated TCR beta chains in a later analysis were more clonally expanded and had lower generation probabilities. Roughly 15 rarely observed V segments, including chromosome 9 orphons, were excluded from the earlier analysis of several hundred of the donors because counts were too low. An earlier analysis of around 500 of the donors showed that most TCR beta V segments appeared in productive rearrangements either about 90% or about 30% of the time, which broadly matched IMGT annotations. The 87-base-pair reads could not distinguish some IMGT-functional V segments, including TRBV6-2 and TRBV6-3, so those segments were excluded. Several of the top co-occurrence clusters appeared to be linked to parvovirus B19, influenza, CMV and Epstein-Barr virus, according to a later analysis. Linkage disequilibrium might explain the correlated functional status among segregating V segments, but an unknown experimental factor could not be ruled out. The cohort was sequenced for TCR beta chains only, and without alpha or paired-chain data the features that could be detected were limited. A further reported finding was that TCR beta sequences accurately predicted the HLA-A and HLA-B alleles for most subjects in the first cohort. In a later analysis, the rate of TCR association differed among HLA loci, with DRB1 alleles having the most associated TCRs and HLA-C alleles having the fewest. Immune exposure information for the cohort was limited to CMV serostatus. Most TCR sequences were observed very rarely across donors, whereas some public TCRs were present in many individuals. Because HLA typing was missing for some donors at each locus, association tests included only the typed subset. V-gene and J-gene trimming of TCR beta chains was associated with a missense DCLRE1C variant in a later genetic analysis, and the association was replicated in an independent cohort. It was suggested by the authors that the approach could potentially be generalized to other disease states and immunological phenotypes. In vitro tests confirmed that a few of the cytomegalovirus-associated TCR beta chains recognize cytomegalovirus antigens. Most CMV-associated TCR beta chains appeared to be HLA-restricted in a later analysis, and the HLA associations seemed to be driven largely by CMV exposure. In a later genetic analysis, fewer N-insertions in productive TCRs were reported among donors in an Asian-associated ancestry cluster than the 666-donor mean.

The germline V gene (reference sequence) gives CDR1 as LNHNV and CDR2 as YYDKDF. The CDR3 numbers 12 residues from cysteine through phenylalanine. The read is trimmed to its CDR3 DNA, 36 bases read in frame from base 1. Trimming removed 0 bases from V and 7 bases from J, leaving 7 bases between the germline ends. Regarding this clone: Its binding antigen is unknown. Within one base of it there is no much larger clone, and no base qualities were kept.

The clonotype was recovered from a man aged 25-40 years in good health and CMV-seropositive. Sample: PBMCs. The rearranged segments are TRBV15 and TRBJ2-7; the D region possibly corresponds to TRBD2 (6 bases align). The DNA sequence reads TGTGCCACCAGCAGAGATGGGAGGGAGCAGTACTTC. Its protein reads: CATSRDGREQYF.